The next 29 T cell receptor beta chains were all read from a single sample in a study of blood T cell repertoires in COVID-19. The protocol was immunoSEQ multiplex PCR, while the TCRdb copy is restricted to in-frame clones and leaves out a portion. The sample holds approximately 250,000 clones, over 75% seen once. The sequenced sample was peripheral blood. Receptor source: a human donor in a cohort sampled during active COVID-19.

This clone was counted a single time. The rearrangement uses TRBV7-2 and TRBJ1-1; D is uncertain. The V and J ends lost 5 bases and 5 bases respectively, with 12 bases between them. Germline CDR1 is SGHTA and CDR2 is FQGNSA. The CDR3 is 13 amino acids. The CDR3 loop is CASSPYQWTEAFF. The CDR3, as DNA: TGTGCCAGCAGCCCTTATCAGTGGACTGAAGCTTTCTTT.

The rearrangement joins TRBV27 to TRBJ1-5, with a tentative D call TRBD1 (5 bases). This CDR3 spans 18 amino acids. Per the germline V gene, CDR1 is MNHEY and CDR2 is SMNVEV (reference sequence). V was clipped by 0 bases and J by 2 bases, with 17 bases between them. CDR3 bases: TGTGCCAGCAGTTTATCAAGGGGTGCGGATGGTGGCAATCAGCCCCAGCATTTT. Its translation: CASSLSRGADGGNQPQHF.

This clone showed up just a few times. V gene TRBV4-2 combines with J gene TRBJ2-6, with D possibly TRBD1 on 6 matching bases. V was pared by 3 bases and J by 2 bases, with 8 bases between. The CDR3 runs to 15 residues. Germline CDR1 and CDR2: LGHNA and YNFKEQ. In DNA, the CDR3 is TGTGCCAGCAGCCAGGGGGCCCCTGGGGCCAACGTCCTGACTTTC. Translation gives CASSQGAPGANVLTF.

V is TRBV7-9 and J is TRBJ2-7; TRBD2 agrees at 7 bases. Germline V gives CDR1 SEHNR, CDR2 FQNEAQ (reference sequence). CDR3 length: 17 residues. V shed 5 bases and J 0 bases; nucleotides not matched to a gene: 13. DNA of the CDR3: TGTGCCAGCAGCCCCGCCGGAATTTGGACTAGCTCCTACGAGCAGTACTTC. It is translated as CASSPAGIWTSSYEQYF. Full variable domain (outside the CDR3, taken from reference TRBV7-9 and TRBJ2-7): DTGVSQNPRHKITKRGQNVTFRCDPISEHNRLYWYRQTLGQGPEFLTYFQNEAQLEKSRLLSDRFSAERPKGSFSTLEIQRTEQGDSAMYLCASSPAGIWTSSYEQYFGPGTRLTVT.

This clone was counted once. The chain combines TRBV6-5 with TRBJ2-5; 7 bases are a match to TRBD2. The CDR3 covers 13 residues. In germline, CDR1 is MNHEY, CDR2 SVGAGI. The CDR3 DNA sequence: TGTGTCGCCGGGGGAGGGCCCCTAGAGACCCAGTACTTC. Its protein is CVAGGGPLETQYF.

The rearrangement links TRBV28 to TRBJ2-4; D ambiguous. V lost 2 bases, J lost 9 bases, and 8 bases lay in between. The CDR3 is 12 residues long. From germline, CDR1 is MDHEN and CDR2 SYDVKM. CDR3: CASSLHLGIQYF. The CDR3 nucleotides are TGTGCCAGCAGTTTACACCTCGGCATTCAGTACTTC. Variable domain in full (rest from reference TRBV28 and TRBJ2-4): DVKVTQSSRYLVKRTGEKVFLECVQDMDHENMFWYRQDPGLGLRLIYFSYDVKMKEKGDIPEGYSVSREKKERFSLILESASTNQTSMYLCASSLHLGIQYFGAGTRLSVL.

The rearrangement links TRBV28 to TRBJ2-7, with D perhaps matching TRBD1 (7 bases). V was clipped by 2 bases and J by 1 base, with 15 bases between them. Germline CDR1 reads MDHEN; CDR2 reads SYDVKM. The CDR3 is made up of 16 amino acids. The CDR3 DNA sequence: TGTGCCAGCAGTTTAGATGCAGGGGGGAAATCCTACGAGCAGTACTTC. Amino acid sequence: CASSLDAGGKSYEQYF.

The chain combines TRBV11-1 with TRBJ2-5; D perhaps matches TRBD2 (5 bases). The CDR3 sequence is 15 residues long. V was trimmed by 7 bases and J by 2 bases, leaving 17 bases between them. Germline V lookup: CDR1 SGHAT, CDR2 FQDESV (reference sequence). The CDR3 sequence is CASTFAGERQETQYF. The CDR3 DNA sequence: TGTGCCAGCACCTTTGCCGGGGAACGGCAAGAGACCCAGTACTTC.

This clone has more than one count but fewer than ten. V usage is TRBV19 and J usage is TRBJ2-6; D is unclear. The CDR3 extends over 15 amino acids. CDR1 is LNHDA and CDR2 is SQIVND in the germline V gene (reference sequence). V was trimmed by 2 bases and J by 4 bases, leaving 9 bases between them. CDR3 in amino acids: CASSISVRGANVLTF. The CDR3 coding sequence is TGTGCCAGTAGTATAAGTGTGAGAGGGGCCAACGTCCTGACTTTC.

This chain links TRBV7-2 with TRBJ2-5; tentative D call: TRBD2 (6 bases). Germline V gives CDR1 SGHTA, CDR2 FQGNSA. V shed 5 bases and J shed 4 bases, with 11 bases lying between them. The CDR3 consists of 13 residues. CDR3 region: CASSRGIGETQYF. The DNA of the CDR3 is TGTGCCAGCAGCCGGGGGATCGGAGAGACCCAGTACTTC. The complete variable domain, with remaining parts taken from reference TRBV7-2 and TRBJ2-5, reads GAGVSQSPSNKVTEKGKDVELRCDPISGHTALYWYRQSLGQGLEFLIYFQGNSAPDKSGLPSDRFSAERTGGSVSTLTIQRTQQEDSAVYLCASSRGIGETQYFGPGTRLLVL.

J is TRBJ2-3 and V is TRBV6-1; TRBD1 agrees at 7 bases. After removal of 6 bases from V and 3 bases from J, the junction contained 12 bases not matched to a gene. Per germline, CDR1 MNHNS and CDR2 SASEGT. CDR3 length: 16 residues. The CDR3 DNA sequence: TGTGCCAGCAGAGAAACAGGGGTTATAGCTACAGATACGCAGTATTTT. It specifies CASRETGVIATDTQYF.

The chain employs TRBV20-1 and TRBJ2-3, with 10 bases identical to TRBD2. This CDR3 region has 14 residues. Trimming removed 3 bases from V and 5 bases from J; junction bases left unmatched: 5. Germline V gene lookup returns CDR1 DFQATT and CDR2 SNEGSKA (reference sequence). In DNA form, the CDR3 reads TGCAGTGCTAGTCTAGCGGGAGTAAAAGATACGCAGTATTTT. It yields the protein CSASLAGVKDTQYF.

This clone came up once. This chain joins TRBV19 and TRBJ2-1, with 8 bases fitting TRBD1. Germline values: CDR1 LNHDA, CDR2 SQIVND (reference sequence). The CDR3 consists of 19 residues. The J segment lost 2 bases and the V segment lost 11 bases, leaving 23 bases of the junction unmatched. The CDR3 is CAPTRAGRGLCEAYNEQFF. The CDR3 nucleotides read TGTGCCCCCACCAGGGCGGGCAGGGGGCTCTGTGAAGCCTACAATGAGCAGTTCTTC.

The chain uses TRBV30 and TRBJ2-7; 8 nucleotides align to TRBD2. Germline CDR1 GTSNPN, CDR2 SVGIG (reference sequence). This CDR3 contains 15 residues. V dropped 2 bases and J dropped 3; count of bases not matched to a gene: 9. The CDR3 DNA is TGTGCCTGGAGTACCCCCAGCGGGGGAGACTACGAGCAGTACTTC. This sequence encodes CAWSTPSGGDYEQYF. The whole variable domain, filled in from reference TRBV30 and TRBJ2-7, reads SQTIHQWPATLVQPVGSPLSLECTVEGTSNPNLYWYRQAAGRGLQLLFYSVGIGQISSEVPQNLSASRPQDRQFILSSKKLLLSDSGFYLCAWSTPSGGDYEQYFGPGTRLTVT.

This chain uses TRBV11-2 with TRBJ2-3, with TRBD2 matching 11 bases. Germline V gene data show CDR1 as SGHAT and CDR2 as FQNNGV. V shed 4 bases and J 3 bases; nucleotides not matched to a gene: 6. The CDR3 is 16 amino acids. The CDR3 spells CASSYVAGGQTDTQYF. The CDR3, as DNA: TGTGCCAGCAGCTACGTAGCGGGGGGGCAGACAGATACGCAGTATTTT.

This clone was seen more than once but under ten times. The V and J genes are TRBV2 and TRBJ2-4; TRBD1 aligns across 10 bases. CDR3 size: 14 residues. CDR1 is SNHLY, CDR2 FYNNEI, per germline. The V gene end was trimmed by 3 bases and the J gene end by 7 bases; junction bases not matched to a gene: 3. Here the CDR3 DNA reads TGTGCCAGCAGTGACAGGGGACAGGGGAACATTCAGTACTTC. It codes for CASSDRGQGNIQYF.

Of note for this clone: One junction end does not reproduce the germline sequence, and a read error may be involved. CDR3 DNA: TGCGCCAGTCGAACCGGGACAGGCTCCAACGAGCAGTACTTC. It specifies CASRTGTGSNEQYF. The V and J genes are TRBV5-1 and TRBJ2-7; 8 nucleotides align to TRBD1. Germline CDR1 is SGHRS and CDR2 is YFSETQ. The CDR3 extends over 14 amino acids.

CDR3 amino acids: CASSNFSPDTQYF. CDR3 in DNA: TGTGCCAGCAGTAATTTCTCCCCAGATACGCAGTATTTT. The chain links TRBV6-2 or TRBV6-3 to TRBJ2-3; no clear D. Trimming removed 5 bases at V and 4 bases at J, with 10 bases between. The CDR3 contains 13 residues. Germline CDR1 MNHEY, CDR2 SVGEGT.

V and J are TRBV12-5 and TRBJ2-3; 11 nucleotides align to TRBD2. The trim removed 0 bases at V and 5 bases at J, leaving 7 bases unmatched. The CDR3 spans 17 residues. Germline lookup yields CDR1 LGHNT and CDR2 FRNRAP. CDR3: CASGLVLLAGGRDTQYF. The CDR3 DNA follows: TGTGCTAGTGGTTTGGTACTTCTAGCGGGAGGTCGAGATACGCAGTATTTT. Looking up the rest from reference TRBV12-5 and TRBJ2-3 gives the full variable domain: DARVTQTPRHKVTEMGQEVTMRCQPILGHNTVFWYRQTMMQGLELLAYFRNRAPLDDSGMPKDRFSAEMPDATLATLKIQPSEPRDSAVYFCASGLVLLAGGRDTQYFGPGTRLTVL.

For the CDR3, the DNA is TGTGCCAGCAGTTCCCACTCGAACACCGGGGAGCTGTTTTTT. Its translation is CASSSHSNTGELFF. The genes are TRBV6-6 and TRBJ2-2; D not certain. V was cut by 4 bases and J by 0 bases, with 6 bases left in between. Germline CDR1 is MNHNY and CDR2 is SVGAGI (reference sequence). The CDR3 runs to 14 residues.

The rearrangement links TRBV5-8 to TRBJ2-3; 9 nucleotides agree with TRBD1. CDR3 length equals 16 residues. Germline trimming cut 4 bases from V and 0 bases from J; bases unmatched to any gene: 6. Germline CDR1 reads SGHTS; CDR2 reads YDEGEE. CDR3 in DNA: TGTGCCAGCAGCCCCACGACAGGGGGTAGCACAGATACGCAGTATTTT. This codes for CASSPTTGGSTDTQYF.

The chain links TRBV18 to TRBJ2-5; 7 positions match TRBD1. J lost 5 bases, V lost 8 bases, and 2 bases had no gene match. From germline, CDR1 is KGHSH and CDR2 LQKENI. The CDR3 totals 11 residues. CDR3 sequence: CASGTEETQYF. CDR3 sequence (DNA): TGTGCCAGCGGGACAGAGGAGACCCAGTACTTC.

This chain connects TRBV27 to TRBJ2-1; 10 bases line up with TRBD1. The V segment lost 6 bases and the J segment 4 bases; nucleotides outside the gene matches: 3. Germline assignment: CDR1 MNHEY and CDR2 SMNVEV (reference sequence). The CDR3 runs to 14 residues. CDR3 in amino acids: CASSGTGVYNEQFF. CDR3 in DNA: TGTGCCAGCAGCGGGACAGGGGTATACAATGAGCAGTTCTTC.

This chain uses TRBV6-5 with TRBJ2-7; 8 bases are shared with TRBD2. The CDR3 has 14 amino acids. Trimming at V came to 6 bases and at J to 5 bases, leaving 9 bases not matched to a gene. Germline V gene data show CDR1 as MNHEY and CDR2 as SVGAGI. The CDR3 coding sequence is TGTGCCAGCAGCCTAGCGGGTCTGGGGAACGAGCAGTACTTC. This gives the protein CASSLAGLGNEQYF.

This chain joins TRBV2 and TRBJ1-2, with a tentative D call TRBD1 (6 bases). The CDR3 contains 14 residues. Deletions cut 4 bases from V and 3 bases from J, with 12 bases between. CDR1 is SNHLY, CDR2 FYNNEI, per germline. CDR3 region: CASSVAGADYGYTF. The CDR3 nucleotides are TGTGCCAGCAGTGTCGCGGGGGCGGACTATGGCTACACCTTC.

CDR3 loop: CASSERAHPGYEQYF. CDR3 DNA: TGCGCCAGCAGTGAGCGAGCACACCCGGGGTACGAGCAGTACTTC. The V call is TRBV10-1, the J call TRBJ2-7; tentative D call: TRBD2 (5 bases). With 2 bases removed from V and 4 bases from J, the gap between germline ends came to 15 bases. The CDR3 is made up of 15 amino acids. The germline V gene encodes CDR1 WNHNN and CDR2 SYGVQD (reference sequence).

The chain employs TRBV3-1 (or the pseudogene TRBV3-2) and TRBJ1-2; the D gene is possibly TRBD1 (6 bases). The V gene's germline CDR1 is LGHDT and CDR2 YNNKEL (reference sequence). CDR3 length: 13 residues. The V end was cut by 6 bases, the J end by 8 bases, with 16 bases between. The CDR3 reads CASRGQGTSGYTF. The CDR3 coding sequence is TGTGCCAGCAGAGGCCAGGGGACCAGCGGCTACACCTTC.

As regards this clone: Within the sample, other DNA sequences also encode this same CDR3. DNA for the CDR3: TGTGCCACCAGCAGGGACAGGGGGAACACTGAAGCTTTCTTT. This translates into CATSRDRGNTEAFF. V gene TRBV15 combines with J gene TRBJ1-1; 9 bases fit TRBD1. Germline-derived CDR1 and CDR2 are LNHNV and YYDKDF (reference sequence). V lost 3 bases and J lost 1; bases outside the gene matches: 0. The CDR3 runs to 14 residues. Full variable domain (rest looked up from reference TRBV15 and TRBJ1-1): DAMVIQNPRYQVTQFGKPVTLSCSQTLNHNVMYWYQQKSSQAPKLLFHYYDKDFNNEADTPDNFQSRRPNTSFCFLDIRSPGLGDTAMYLCATSRDRGNTEAFFGQGTRLTVV.

Notes on this clone: At the DNA level, this CDR3 is encoded by other sequences in the same sample as well. V is TRBV6-1 and J is TRBJ2-5; D may be TRBD1 (5 bases). Germline V gene data show CDR1 as MNHNS and CDR2 as SASEGT. V lost 2 bases, J lost 5 bases, and 6 bases lay in between. This CDR3 has 12 amino acids. The chain's CDR3 is CASSEQGETQYF. The CDR3 DNA reads TGTGCCAGCAGTGAACAGGGCGAGACCCAGTACTTC.